What follows are 32 T cell receptor beta chains derived from one specimen sequenced in a study of patients and donors after allogeneic stem cell transplantation. Using its own MiXCR run on the RT-PCR reads, TCRdb lists one record per CDR3 protein. There are approximately 27,000 distinct CDR3 sequences in the sample; approximately 8.8% occur only once, and 48% lies in the top ten. The sample comprised blood, either unsorted or a sorted T cell fraction (not recorded which). These receptors all stem from a human donor who was either an allogeneic HSCT recipient or a stem cell or donor lymphocyte infusion donor (not recorded which). It is not recorded whose cells these are; they may come from a transplant donor.

This clonotype was seen ten or more times. The V gene is TRBV9, the J gene TRBJ1-1; a possible D gene is TRBD1 (6 bases). Germline loops: CDR1 SGDLS, CDR2 YYNGEE. Trimming cost V 4 bases and J 0 bases, with 13 bases left between them. CDR3 length equals 15 residues. The CDR3 sequence is CASSPWTDMNTEAFF. CDR3 in DNA: TGTGCCAGCAGCCCATGGACAGATATGAACACTGAAGCTTTCTTT. The whole variable domain, remainder taken from reference TRBV9 and TRBJ1-1, is DSGVTQTPKHLITATGQRVTLRCSPRSGDLSVYWYQQSLDQGLQFLIQYYNGEERAKGNILERFSAQQFPDLHSELNLSSLELGDSALYFCASSPWTDMNTEAFFGQGTRLTVV.

The genes are TRBV7-9 and TRBJ1-5; tentatively, D is TRBD1 (6 bases). V was trimmed by 5 bases and J by 2 bases, leaving 16 bases between them. Germline assignment: CDR1 SEHNR and CDR2 FQNEAQ (reference sequence). This CDR3 region has 16 residues. CDR3 sequence (DNA): TGTGCCAGCAGCCCAGGACAGCCGTATGGCAATCAGCCCCAGCATTTT. Translated, it gives CASSPGQPYGNQPQHF.

At least ten counts were recorded for this clonotype. The chain combines TRBV3-1 with TRBJ1-2; 9 positions agree with TRBD1. CDR3 length: 12 amino acids. The trim removed 3 bases at V and 7 bases at J, leaving 0 bases unmatched. Germline-derived CDR1 and CDR2 are LGHDT and YNNKEL (reference sequence). This chain's CDR3 is CASSQGQGGYTF. For the CDR3, the DNA is TGTGCCAGCAGCCAGGGACAGGGTGGCTACACCTTC.

The rearrangement uses TRBV5-1 and TRBJ2-5, with D possibly TRBD1 on 6 matching bases. This CDR3 spans 17 amino acids. Per the germline V gene, CDR1 is SGHRS and CDR2 is YFSETQ. V lost 3 bases and J 1 base, leaving 19 bases between the germline ends. Here the CDR3 DNA reads TGCGCCAGCAGCTCACCGCTGCTGGACAGCCCCCAAGAGACCCAGTACTTC. Its protein is CASSSPLLDSPQETQYF.

In its sample, this clonotype was seen a few times. The chain has TRBV28 and TRBJ1-6; TRBD1 aligns across 7 bases. V lost 5 bases, J lost 1 base, and 8 bases stayed unmatched. Germline CDR1 reads MDHEN; CDR2 reads SYDVKM. This CDR3 region has 17 residues. The CDR3 DNA reads as TGTGCCAGCAGTCCCGCGAGGGGGCAATCCTATAATTCACCCCTCCACTTT. Encoded protein: CASSPARGQSYNSPLHF.

This clonotype was counted many times. The V and J genes are TRBV28 and TRBJ1-4, with D tentatively TRBD1 (5 bases). The CDR3 is 13 residues long. Trimming left V 6 bases short and J 8 bases short, with 13 bases between. Germline V gene lookup returns CDR1 MDHEN and CDR2 SYDVKM. The chain's CDR3 is CASSASWGEKLFF. DNA of the CDR3: TGTGCCAGCAGCGCCTCGTGGGGCGAAAAACTGTTTTTT.

This clonotype was counted at least ten times. The V call is TRBV5-1, the J call TRBJ2-1; 7 nucleotides match TRBD2. The CDR3 has 19 residues. Germline lookup yields CDR1 SGHRS and CDR2 YFSETQ. Trimming took 0 bases from V and 4 from J; bases not matched to a gene: 16. CDR3 amino acids: CASSLAWGGGSREYNEQFF. DNA for the CDR3: TGCGCCAGCAGCTTGGCGTGGGGGGGGGGATCTAGAGAGTACAATGAGCAGTTCTTC. The whole variable domain, filled in from reference TRBV5-1 and TRBJ2-1, reads KAGVTQTPRYLIKTRGQQVTLSCSPISGHRSVSWYQQTPGQGLQFLFEYFSETQRNKGNFPGRFSGRQFSNSRSEMNVSTLELGDSALYLCASSLAWGGGSREYNEQFFGPGTRLTVL.

J is TRBJ2-7 and V is TRBV7-6, with D unresolved. This CDR3 is built from 13 residues. V was clipped by 0 bases and J by 7 bases, with 10 bases between them. The V gene's germline CDR1 is SGHVS and CDR2 FNYEAQ. CDR3 residues: CASSLAVDMEQYF. The CDR3 bases are TGTGCCAGCAGCTTAGCGGTAGATATGGAGCAGTACTTC.

The sample holds many counts of this clonotype. The V gene is TRBV6-1, the J gene TRBJ2-7; D possibly corresponds to TRBD1 (6 bases). From germline, CDR1 is MNHNS and CDR2 SASEGT. V gave up 6 bases and J gave up 3 bases, with 12 bases separating them. This CDR3 contains 13 residues. The CDR3 DNA follows: TGTGCCAGCAGGACAGGAAGAAACTACGAGCAGTACTTC. Protein product: CASRTGRNYEQYF.

This clonotype was counted at least ten times. CDR3 region: CASSRGLSGNTIYF. CDR3 sequence (DNA): TGTGCCAGCAGCCGCGGTCTTTCTGGAAACACCATATATTTT. This chain joins TRBV7-9 and TRBJ1-3; D gene ambiguous. Germline loops: CDR1 SEHNR, CDR2 FQNEAQ (reference sequence). The V end lost 5 bases, the J end lost 1 base, and 9 bases lay between the germline ends. This CDR3 comprises 14 residues. Combining the CDR3 with reference TRBV7-9 and TRBJ1-3 gives the whole variable domain DTGVSQNPRHKITKRGQNVTFRCDPISEHNRLYWYRQTLGQGPEFLTYFQNEAQLEKSRLLSDRFSAERPKGSFSTLEIQRTEQGDSAMYLCASSRGLSGNTIYFGEGSWLTVV.

This clonotype came up a few times. The chain carries TRBV7-9 and TRBJ1-3, with 7 bases matching TRBD1. V dropped 8 bases and J dropped 3; count of bases not matched to a gene: 7. The CDR3 extends over 14 amino acids. In germline, CDR1 is SEHNR, CDR2 FQNEAQ (reference sequence). Here the CDR3 DNA reads TGTGCCAGCGCCGACAGGGATTTTGGAAACACCATATATTTT. This translates into CASADRDFGNTIYF.

This chain links TRBV6-1 with TRBJ2-4; TRBD1 is a possible D gene (6 bases). This CDR3 has 15 residues. Between the trimmed V and J ends, which lost 7 bases and 3 bases, there was a span of 16 bases. In germline, CDR1 is MNHNS, CDR2 SASEGT. The DNA for the CDR3 is TGTGCCAGCACTAAGGCCCTAGGGGGCAAAAACATTCAGTACTTC. As protein: CASTKALGGKNIQYF.

A few counts support this clonotype. The chain couples TRBV7-9 to TRBJ2-1; 7 positions match TRBD2. Germline V gene sequence: CDR1 SEHNR, CDR2 FQNEAQ (reference sequence). V lost 8 bases and J lost 0; bases outside the gene matches: 4. The CDR3 contains 14 residues. In DNA form, the CDR3 reads TGTGCCAGCGGTAAGCGGGACTCCTACAATGAGCAGTTCTTC. Amino acid sequence: CASGKRDSYNEQFF.

This clonotype was observed many times. The rearrangement uses TRBV6-2 or TRBV6-3 and TRBJ2-3, with 9 bases identical to TRBD1. Germline assignment: CDR1 MNHEY and CDR2 SVGEGT. This CDR3 contains 15 residues. After removal of 4 bases from V and 4 bases from J, the junction contained 6 bases not matched to a gene. Here the CDR3 reads CASSSFGQGPDTQYF. The CDR3 DNA reads as TGTGCCAGCAGTTCATTCGGACAGGGGCCAGATACGCAGTATTTT.

The genes are TRBV9 and TRBJ2-5; D tentatively fits TRBD1 or TRBD2 (7 bases each). V lost 4 bases, J lost 1 base, and 17 bases lay in between. CDR1 and CDR2 from the germline V gene are SGDLS and YYNGEE. The CDR3 loop spans 16 amino acids. This CDR3 reads CASSYQGGGGQETQYF. CDR3 sequence (DNA): TGTGCCAGCAGCTACCAGGGGGGGGGAGGCCAAGAGACCCAGTACTTC.

This clonotype appeared a few times. The chain joins TRBV7-9 to TRBJ1-2; TRBD1 matches 9 bases. J lost 9 bases, V lost 5 bases, and 13 bases had no gene match. The CDR3 is 15 amino acids. Germline CDR1 is SEHNR and CDR2 is FQNEAQ (reference sequence). CDR3 sequence: CASSQISTGGGSYTF. In DNA, the CDR3 is TGTGCCAGCAGCCAAATTTCGACAGGGGGAGGCAGCTACACCTTC.

In this sample, this clonotype turned up a few times. The V and J genes are TRBV20-1 and TRBJ2-2; 7 nucleotides agree with TRBD2. Unmatched junction bases numbered 5, after V lost 0 bases and J lost 4 bases. This CDR3 has 15 residues. Germline V gene data show CDR1 as DFQATT and CDR2 as SNEGSKA (reference sequence). The CDR3 DNA reads TGCAGTGCTAGAGATCCCCAGCGGGGCACCGGGGAGCTGTTTTTT. This encodes CSARDPQRGTGELFF.

This chain links TRBV19 with TRBJ2-3; no firm D call. The V and J ends lost 6 bases and 5 bases respectively, with 18 bases between them. Germline-derived CDR1 and CDR2 are LNHDA and SQIVND (reference sequence). This CDR3 has 15 residues. The CDR3 region has the DNA TGTGCCAGTAGGCCCCTTCCCGGAAAGGAAGATACGCAGTATTTT. It codes for CASRPLPGKEDTQYF.

The chain is built from TRBV18 and TRBJ2-3; TRBD2 aligns across 13 bases. The CDR3 length is 16 residues. J gave up 1 base and V 5 bases, and 3 bases lay outside the gene matches. The V gene's germline CDR1 is KGHSH and CDR2 LQKENI. DNA for the CDR3: TGTGCCAGCTCAGACGGACTAGCGGGAGGCACAGATACGCAGTATTTT. Translating it yields CASSDGLAGGTDTQYF.

This clonotype showed up many times. The chain links TRBV5-4 to TRBJ2-2; 9 bases line up with TRBD1. The CDR3 sequence is 15 residues long. The germline gives CDR1 SGHNT, CDR2 YYREEE (reference sequence). Losses at the gene ends were 4 bases for V and 1 base for J; bases not matched to a gene: 2. CDR3 amino acids: CASSQGQGNTGELFF. In nucleotides, the CDR3 is TGTGCCAGCAGCCAGGGACAGGGGAACACCGGGGAGCTGTTTTTT.

The sample holds many counts of this clonotype. The chain carries TRBV14 and TRBJ2-3; 7 nucleotides agree with TRBD2. Germline V CDR1 and CDR2: SGHDN, FVKESK. The CDR3 sequence is 17 residues long. The V segment lost 0 bases and the J segment 7 bases; nucleotides outside the gene matches: 13. CDR3 bases: TGTGCCAGCAGCCAAGATCCCTTCAGCGGGACGAGACATACGCAGTATTTT. Encoded protein: CASSQDPFSGTRHTQYF.

The J gene is TRBJ1-3, the V gene TRBV10-3, with D uncertain. This CDR3 spans 11 amino acids. V lost 2 bases to trimming and J lost 9 bases, with 5 bases between them. Germline assignment: CDR1 ENHRY and CDR2 SYGVKD. CDR3 sequence (DNA): TGTGCCATCAGTGAGCCTGGCACCATATATTTT. Protein product: CAISEPGTIYF.

The table lists this clonotype with many counts. This chain connects TRBV7-8 to TRBJ2-3, with D uncertain. The CDR3 consists of 14 residues. CDR1 and CDR2 (germline): SGHVS, FQNEAQ. Deletions cut 3 bases from V and 1 base from J, with 8 bases between. The CDR3 nucleotides read TGTGCCAGCAGCTTCTCCCTTCGCACAGATACGCAGTATTTT. This translates into CASSFSLRTDTQYF.

This clonotype appeared a few times. The CDR3 protein is CASSARSGGSSYNEQFF. Written as DNA, the CDR3 is TGTGCCAGCAGCGCACGTAGCGGGGGGAGCTCCTACAATGAGCAGTTCTTC. J is TRBJ2-1 and V is TRBV11-1, with TRBD2 matching 10 bases. Germline loops: CDR1 SGHAT, CDR2 FQDESV (reference sequence). Trimming at V came to 5 bases and at J to 0 bases, leaving 7 bases not matched to a gene. The CDR3 loop spans 17 amino acids. Full variable domain (missing parts from reference TRBV11-1 and TRBJ2-1): EAEVAQSPRYKITEKSQAVAFWCDPISGHATLYWYRQILGQGPELLVQFQDESVVDDSQLPKDRFSAERLKGVDSTLKIQPAELGDSAMYLCASSARSGGSSYNEQFFGPGTRLTVL.

This clonotype was picked up a small number of times. CDR3 nucleotides: TGTGCCAGCCGCGTCGGCAAGAACACTGAAGCTTTCTTT. Its translation is CASRVGKNTEAFF. The chain recombines TRBV3-1 with TRBJ1-1, with unresolved D. V gave up 8 bases and J gave up 1 base, with 11 bases separating them. This CDR3 comprises 13 residues. Germline V CDR1 and CDR2: LGHDT, YNNKEL (reference sequence).

This clonotype appeared many times. The chain links TRBV5-1 to TRBJ2-7; weak D call: TRBD2 (6 bases). V was trimmed by 7 bases and J by 5 bases, leaving 19 bases between them. This CDR3 region has 14 residues. Germline V gene sequence: CDR1 SGHRS, CDR2 YFSETQ. This CDR3 is CASGSVARGDEQYF. The CDR3 DNA is TGCGCCAGCGGATCAGTAGCGCGGGGCGACGAGCAGTACTTC.

This clonotype came up many times. This chain links TRBV3-1 with TRBJ1-6, with 8 bases identical to TRBD1. Trimming at V came to 3 bases and at J to 7 bases, leaving 2 bases not matched to a gene. This CDR3 region has 14 residues. CDR1 is LGHDT, CDR2 YNNKEL, per germline (reference sequence). CDR3 protein: CASSQGQANSPLHF. CDR3 sequence (DNA): TGTGCCAGCAGCCAGGGACAGGCCAATTCACCCCTCCACTTT.

The chain carries TRBV28 and TRBJ1-1; no clear D. Germline lookup yields CDR1 MDHEN and CDR2 SYDVKM. The V end lost 3 bases, the J end lost 6 bases, and 8 bases lay between the germline ends. The CDR3 totals 12 residues. In nucleotides, the CDR3 is TGTGCCAGCAGTTTGTCTTACGCTGAAGCTTTCTTT. As protein: CASSLSYAEAFF.

In this sample, this clonotype turned up a few times. The chain combines TRBV19 with TRBJ2-3; 10 bases line up with TRBD2. Germline loops: CDR1 LNHDA, CDR2 SQIVND (reference sequence). The CDR3 loop spans 15 amino acids. The V and J ends lost 5 bases and 2 bases, in that order; junction bases with no gene match: 4. The DNA for the CDR3 is TGTGCCAGTAGTGTAGCGGGAGGAACCACAGATACGCAGTATTTT. Protein product: CASSVAGGTTDTQYF. Combining the CDR3 with reference TRBV19 and TRBJ2-3 gives the whole variable domain DGGITQSPKYLFRKEGQNVTLSCEQNLNHDAMYWYRQDPGQGLRLIYYSQIVNDFQKGDIAEGYSVSREKKESFPLTVTSAQKNPTAFYLCASSVAGGTTDTQYFGPGTRLTVL.

This chain joins TRBV5-8 and TRBJ2-1, with 14 nucleotides matching TRBD2. This CDR3 has 16 amino acids. The germline V gene has CDR1 SGHTS and CDR2 YDEGEE. V lost 4 bases, J lost 8 bases, and 8 bases stayed unmatched. CDR3 sequence: CASSLVGTSGSYEQFF. The CDR3 DNA reads as TGTGCCAGCAGCCTCGTCGGGACTAGCGGGAGTTATGAGCAGTTCTTC.

The gene calls are TRBV27 and TRBJ2-7; D remains ambiguous. Deletions cut 0 bases from V and 7 bases from J, with 10 bases between. This CDR3 has 13 amino acids. CDR1 is MNHEY and CDR2 is SMNVEV in the germline V gene (reference sequence). Written as DNA, the CDR3 is TGTGCCAGCAGTTTATCGGAGTGGGGAGAGCAGTACTTC. Its protein product is CASSLSEWGEQYF.

This clonotype was seen many times. V usage is TRBV7-2 and J usage is TRBJ1-5, with TRBD1 identical over 9 bases. Germline CDR1 reads SGHTA; CDR2 reads FQGNSA. With V trimmed by 0 bases and J by 6 bases, 6 bases remained unmatched. CDR3 length equals 16 residues. The CDR3 DNA reads as TGTGCCAGCAGCTTAGCCCAGTTACAGGGGGCTCAGCCCCAGCATTTT. The encoded protein is CASSLAQLQGAQPQHF.